What follows describes a single TCR beta chain. The antigen is undetermined. Germline V gene data show CDR1 as SGHRS and CDR2 as YFSETQ. The CDR3 totals 17 residues. After removal of 3 bases from V and 8 bases from J, the junction contained 16 bases not matched to a gene. Sequencing was performed with immunoSEQ multiplex PCR; in TCRdb, only in-frame clones are kept and a portion is missing. The repertoire holds almost 700,000 clones, with 92% as singletons. CD8 cells classed as naive were CD45RO-negative and positively selected for CCR7, excluding terminally differentiated effector memory CD45RA+ cells. Free of recent acute infections or vaccinations, the donors were healthy HIV-negative adults. This sample stems from a study of shared clonotypes between healthy human individuals. Study-wide context: Each donor had three CD4 naive, three CD4 memory, two CD8 naive and one CD8 memory plate. Whole-study findings and limits: Expectations were that clonotype sharing among donors would be affected by sequencing depth.

V gene TRBV5-1 combines with J gene TRBJ1-2, with 10 bases matching TRBD1. Input material: naive CD8+ T cells sorted from blood. This receptor was identified in a man younger than 40 in good health. CDR3 loop: CASSSAYPGTGDGGYTF. The CDR3 DNA sequence: TGCGCCAGCAGCTCGGCCTACCCCGGGACAGGGGATGGGGGCTACACCTTC.